The 8 T cell receptor beta chains presented below share a single source sample, sequenced in a study of CD8+CD57+ T cells in acquired aplastic anemia. Patients selected for sequencing had displayed CD8+CD57+ cell expansion by flow cytometry. Using genomic DNA as the template, TCR beta VDJ and CDR3 profiling was carried out. TCRdb ran MiXCR on the reads and lists one entry per CDR3 protein. The sample contains approximately 470,000 distinct CDR3 sequences, around 33% of which appear only once. Sequencing input: sorted CD4+, CD8+, or CD8+CD57+ T cells (not recorded which) from PBMCs. These TCRs come from a human donor with aplastic anemia.

The rearrangement links TRBV19 to TRBJ2-7; 11 bases match TRBD1. V trimming: 7 bases; J trimming: 6 bases; junction bases outside the gene matches: 8. This CDR3 has 14 residues. Germline V lookup: CDR1 LNHDA, CDR2 SQIVND (reference sequence). The CDR3 sequence: CASTEGQGEGEQYF. For the CDR3, the DNA is TGTGCCAGTACAGAGGGACAGGGGGAAGGCGAGCAGTACTTC.

V usage is TRBV27 and J usage is TRBJ2-6, with D perhaps matching TRBD1 (6 bases). Trimming removed 8 bases at V and 2 bases at J, with 10 bases between. Germline values: CDR1 MNHEY, CDR2 SMNVEV (reference sequence). The CDR3 runs 14 residues. The CDR3 here is CASADRTGANVLTF. The CDR3 DNA sequence: TGTGCCAGCGCCGACAGGACTGGGGCCAACGTCCTGACTTTC.

V and J are TRBV20-1 and TRBJ1-2; no clear D. The V gene's germline CDR1 is DFQATT and CDR2 SNEGSKA (reference sequence). The CDR3 spans 17 residues. The germline V and J ends were trimmed by 3 bases and 4 bases, with 24 bases remaining between them. CDR3 residues: CSAREAPGSSNLYGYTF. The CDR3 DNA sequence: TGCAGTGCTAGGGAAGCACCGGGATCATCAAACCTCTATGGCTACACCTTC.

This clonotype was recorded many times. The chain recombines TRBV5-1 with TRBJ2-7, with 10 nucleotides matching TRBD1. After removal of 4 bases from V and 5 bases from J, the junction contained 9 bases not matched to a gene. Germline V gene sequence: CDR1 SGHRS, CDR2 YFSETQ. The CDR3 totals 15 residues. The CDR3 is CASSASGTGAHEQYF. The CDR3 DNA reads TGCGCCAGCAGCGCCTCCGGGACAGGGGCCCACGAGCAGTACTTC. Full variable domain (outside the CDR3, taken from reference TRBV5-1 and TRBJ2-7): KAGVTQTPRYLIKTRGQQVTLSCSPISGHRSVSWYQQTPGQGLQFLFEYFSETQRNKGNFPGRFSGRQFSNSRSEMNVSTLELGDSALYLCASSASGTGAHEQYFGPGTRLTVT.

The chain recombines TRBV11-2 with TRBJ1-1, with 10 nucleotides matching TRBD1. The J segment lost 1 base and the V segment lost 5 bases, leaving 7 bases of the junction unmatched. CDR3 size: 16 residues. CDR1 is SGHAT and CDR2 is FQNNGV in the germline V gene. The CDR3 region has the DNA TGTGCCAGCAGCCTCGGGACAGGGGAGGGGAACACTGAAGCTTTCTTT. It translates to CASSLGTGEGNTEAFF.

The chain has TRBV10-3 and TRBJ2-1, with TRBD1 matching over 7 bases. Trimming cost V 4 bases and J 4 bases; bases outside gene matches: 7. CDR1 and CDR2 (germline): ENHRY, SYGVKD. This CDR3 comprises 15 residues. The CDR3 DNA follows: TGTGCCATCAGTGCCGGGGACAGTATTTACAATGAGCAGTTCTTC. This sequence encodes CAISAGDSIYNEQFF.

This clonotype was seen repeatedly, ten times or more. Here the CDR3 DNA reads TGTGCCAGCAGCTTTGGCGGGAGTGATACGCAGTATTTT. Amino acids: CASSFGGSDTQYF. The rearrangement uses TRBV7-9 and TRBJ2-3; 7 positions agree with TRBD2. The CDR3 totals 13 residues. With V trimmed by 3 bases and J by 6 bases, 3 bases remained unmatched. Looked up from germline, CDR1 is SEHNR and CDR2 is FQNEAQ (reference sequence).

Regarding this clonotype: Possible read error: a much larger clone is one base away. J is TRBJ1-6 and V is TRBV7-2, with D hard to call. Trimming took off 0 bases at V and 7 bases at J, with 16 bases between the two ends. This CDR3 region has 17 residues. Germline CDR1 SGHTA, CDR2 FQGNSA. CDR3 nucleotide sequence: TGTGCCAGCAGCTTAGCTCCCGTCCGCGACAACAATTCACCCCTCCACTTT. Amino acid sequence: CASSLAPVRDNNSPLHF.